Following are 15 T cell receptor beta chains from one sample sequenced in a study of shared clonotypes between healthy human individuals. Generated by immunoSEQ multiplex PCR, the TCRdb table keeps only in-frame clones and is missing some. The sample has over 2 million clones; roughly 94% are singletons. Source material: naive CD4+ T cells sorted from blood. The sample's subset: CD45RA+ positively selected. Every receptor here comes from a man aged 18 to 29 in good health.

The rearrangement uses TRBV2 and TRBJ2-7; tentatively, D is TRBD1 (5 bases). The CDR3 has 15 residues. CDR1 is SNHLY and CDR2 is FYNNEI in the germline V gene. The V gene lost 3 bases and the J gene lost 2 bases, with 14 bases spanning the gap. DNA for the CDR3: TGTGCCAGCAGTGAGGACATAGCAATTACCTACGAGCAGTACTTC. This gives the protein CASSEDIAITYEQYF.

In its sample, this clone was seen once. The chain is built from TRBV5-1 and TRBJ1-1, with 9 bases matching TRBD1. The ends lost 3 bases at V and 4 bases at J; junction bases unmatched: 7. The length of the CDR3 is 15 residues. From germline, CDR1 is SGHRS and CDR2 YFSETQ. The CDR3 spells CASSSRPGQGTEAFF. CDR3 in DNA: TGCGCCAGCAGCTCAAGGCCGGGACAGGGCACTGAAGCTTTCTTT.

The gene calls are TRBV23-1 and TRBJ1-5; D possibly corresponds to TRBD1 (6 bases). TRBV23-1 has ORF status, its function being uncertain. This CDR3 has 14 amino acids. Trimming removed 6 bases from V and 6 bases from J, with 15 bases in between. CDR3 DNA sequence: TGCGCCAGCAGCCGGACAGATCCGACTCAGCCCCAGCATTTT. Translation gives CASSRTDPTQPQHF.

The gene calls are TRBV5-4 and TRBJ1-5; a possible D gene is TRBD1 (6 bases). The length of the CDR3 is 14 residues. Germline CDR1 reads SGHNT; CDR2 reads YYREEE (reference sequence). Deletions cut 2 bases from V and 6 bases from J, with 12 bases between. The chain's CDR3 is CASSFPGEGQPQHF. Written as DNA, the CDR3 is TGTGCCAGCAGCTTTCCAGGGGAGGGTCAGCCCCAGCATTTT.

The chain recombines TRBV5-1 with TRBJ2-3; unclear D gene. There are 15 residues in the CDR3. From germline, CDR1 is SGHRS and CDR2 YFSETQ. With 0 bases removed from V and 0 bases from J, the gap between germline ends came to 8 bases. Written as DNA, the CDR3 is TGCGCCAGCAGCTTGGATTTTACTAGCACAGATACGCAGTATTTT. This encodes CASSLDFTSTDTQYF.

This chain joins TRBV4-1 and TRBJ2-5; tentatively, D is TRBD2 (5 bases). Per germline, CDR1 MGHRA and CDR2 YSYEKL. The CDR3 consists of 15 residues. V shed 3 bases and J shed 5 bases, with 16 bases lying between them. The CDR3 region has the DNA TGCGCCAGCAGCCAGGACCTGACTATTCCGGAGACCCAGTACTTC. This gives the protein CASSQDLTIPETQYF.

J is TRBJ2-2 and V is TRBV27, with D tentatively TRBD1 (6 bases). Trimming took off 5 bases at V and 1 base at J, with 17 bases between the two ends. In germline, CDR1 is MNHEY, CDR2 SMNVEV (reference sequence). The CDR3 is 17 residues long. CDR3 protein: CASSALPGVRNTGELFF. DNA of the CDR3: TGTGCCAGCAGTGCCCTTCCAGGGGTAAGGAACACCGGGGAGCTGTTTTTT.

This clone showed up just once. This chain links TRBV6-1 with TRBJ2-7; possibly TRBD2 for D (6 bases). Germline CDR1 and CDR2: MNHNS and SASEGT. The CDR3 extends over 13 amino acids. V was clipped by 7 bases and J by 7 bases, with 17 bases between them. The CDR3 DNA is TGTGCCAGCAATATAAGGGGAGGATTGGAGCAGTACTTC. It codes for CASNIRGGLEQYF.

The gene calls are TRBV5-8 and TRBJ2-1; TRBD2 matches 9 bases. The CDR3 extends over 15 amino acids. J was trimmed by 4 bases and V by 4 bases; bases with no gene match: 6. Germline values: CDR1 SGHTS, CDR2 YDEGEE. CDR3 DNA: TGTGCCAGCAGCCCAAGACTAGCGGCGTACAATGAGCAGTTCTTC. It yields the protein CASSPRLAAYNEQFF.

This rearrangement joins TRBV5-1 to TRBJ2-5; no definite D call. CDR1 and CDR2 from the germline V gene are SGHRS and YFSETQ. This CDR3 spans 14 amino acids. Trimming left V 0 bases short and J 5 bases short, with 11 bases between. The CDR3 reads CASSLEGSWETQYF. The CDR3 DNA reads as TGCGCCAGCAGCTTGGAAGGGTCATGGGAGACCCAGTACTTC.

V is TRBV5-4 and J is TRBJ2-3; perhaps TRBD2 as D (6 bases). CDR3 length equals 15 residues. Germline V gives CDR1 SGHNT, CDR2 YYREEE (reference sequence). V was trimmed by 3 bases and J by 6 bases, leaving 17 bases between them. The CDR3 reads CASSWGTSRSDTQYF. CDR3 sequence (DNA): TGTGCCAGCAGCTGGGGGACTTCCCGGAGCGATACGCAGTATTTT.

The CDR3: CASRPQNTGELFF. In DNA, the CDR3 is TGTGCCAGCCGTCCCCAGAACACCGGGGAGCTGTTTTTT. V and J are TRBV27 and TRBJ2-2; D is unclear. This CDR3 is 13 amino acids long. Per the germline V gene, CDR1 is MNHEY and CDR2 is SMNVEV (reference sequence). V shed 8 bases and J shed 1 base, with 8 bases lying between them.

As concerns this clone: The sample contains more than one DNA sequence encoding this CDR3. The chain couples TRBV5-1 to TRBJ2-7; D is uncertain. V was cut by 0 bases and J by 2 bases, with 6 bases left in between. CDR1 and CDR2 (germline): SGHRS, YFSETQ. The CDR3 runs 13 residues. CDR3 DNA sequence: TGCGCCAGCAGCTTGGGCGGCCCCTACGAGCAGTACTTC. Its translation: CASSLGGPYEQYF.

On this clone itself: The same CDR3 is also encoded by other DNA sequences in this sample. V is TRBV7-2 and J is TRBJ2-5; no reliable D call. V dropped 0 bases and J dropped 5 bases, with 4 bases sitting between them. Germline V lookup: CDR1 SGHTA, CDR2 FQGNSA. The CDR3 totals 12 residues. CDR3 DNA sequence: TGTGCCAGCAGCTTAGCAAGGGAGACCCAGTACTTC. Residues: CASSLARETQYF.

The rearrangement links TRBV5-1 to TRBJ2-3, with a possible D match to TRBD2 (5 bases). Germline lookup yields CDR1 SGHRS and CDR2 YFSETQ. V lost 0 bases, J lost 3 bases, and 14 bases lay in between. The CDR3 contains 16 residues. In nucleotides, the CDR3 is TGCGCCAGCAGCTTGGCCCCCCGGCGGGTTACAGATACGCAGTATTTT. Amino acids: CASSLAPRRVTDTQYF.